Shown below are 30 T cell receptor beta chains from a single sample sequenced in a study of blood T cell repertoires in COVID-19. The table came from immunoSEQ multiplex PCR; TCRdb's copy has only in-frame clones and leaves some out. This sample has 220,000 or so clones, with about 88% found just once. What was sequenced was peripheral blood. The receptors stem from a woman between 45 and 65 years old with COVID-19, enrolled during active disease.

The V and J genes are TRBV6-6 and TRBJ1-6; D may be TRBD1 (5 bases). The CDR3 has 15 residues. Looked up from germline, CDR1 is MNHNY and CDR2 is SVGAGI (reference sequence). Deletions cut 2 bases from V and 7 bases from J, with 12 bases between. The CDR3: CASSYNQGFNSPLHF. The CDR3 DNA sequence: TGTGCCAGCAGTTACAACCAGGGTTTCAATTCACCCCTCCACTTT.

The gene calls are TRBV16 and TRBJ2-5; possibly TRBD2 for D (5 bases). CDR1 and CDR2 from the germline V gene are KGHSY and FQNENV. There are 13 residues in the CDR3. V lost 4 bases and J 4 bases, leaving 10 bases between the germline ends. The CDR3 sequence is CASSPPAGETQYF. For the CDR3, the DNA is TGTGCCAGCAGCCCCCCCGCGGGAGAGACCCAGTACTTC.

This clone was seen a handful of times. The chain uses TRBV3-1 (or the pseudogene TRBV3-2) and TRBJ2-1; 7 positions match TRBD1. The CDR3 runs 14 residues. With 2 bases clipped from V and 11 bases from J, the junction kept 9 bases outside the gene matches. From germline, CDR1 is LGHDT and CDR2 YNNKEL (reference sequence). Here the CDR3 DNA reads TGTGCCAGCAGCCAACAATTTACAGGGGTCAAGCAGTTCTTC. Its translation is CASSQQFTGVKQFF.

Concerning this clone itself: A much larger clone sits a single nucleotide away, making a read error possible. The chain joins TRBV7-2 to TRBJ2-7; 9 nucleotides match TRBD1. The CDR3 has 13 amino acids. Germline V gene sequence: CDR1 SGHTA, CDR2 FQGNSA. The V gene end was trimmed by 4 bases and the J gene end by 2 bases; junction bases not matched to a gene: 0. CDR3 in DNA: TGTGCCAGCAGCTGGGACAGGGCCTACGAGCAGTACTTC. Encoded protein: CASSWDRAYEQYF.

This rearrangement joins TRBV14 to TRBJ1-2; unclear D gene. The germline CDR1 and CDR2 sequences are SGHDN and FVKESK. The V end was cut by 3 bases, the J end by 2 bases, with 7 bases between. There are 13 residues in the CDR3. Here the CDR3 DNA reads TGTGCCAGCAGCCAGTCGGTAAACTATGGCTACACCTTC. This codes for CASSQSVNYGYTF.

The rearrangement joins TRBV4-2 to TRBJ1-5; 9 bases are a match to TRBD1. CDR1 and CDR2 (germline): LGHNA, YNFKEQ. This CDR3 is 17 amino acids long. V gave up 1 base and J gave up 4 bases; unmatched junction bases: 8. CDR3 residues: CASSQATGTGLNQPQHF. CDR3 nucleotides: TGTGCCAGCAGCCAAGCAACCGGGACAGGGCTTAATCAGCCCCAGCATTTT.

V usage is TRBV13 and J usage is TRBJ1-2; D is uncertain. With 5 bases removed from V and 8 bases from J, the gap between germline ends came to 9 bases. The germline CDR1 and CDR2 sequences are PRHDT and FYEKMQ (reference sequence). The CDR3 has 11 residues. In DNA form, the CDR3 reads TGTGCCAGCAGCCTAATCGGGGGCTACACCTTC. This sequence encodes CASSLIGGYTF.

This clone was seen a few times. The chain recombines TRBV11-2 with TRBJ1-1, with D maybe TRBD1 (6 bases). This CDR3 contains 16 residues. The germline CDR1 and CDR2 sequences are SGHAT and FQNNGV. Trimming removed 4 bases from V and 0 bases from J, with 15 bases in between. This chain's CDR3 is CASSSSPQGLNTEAFF. Written as DNA, the CDR3 is TGTGCCAGCAGCTCCTCACCCCAGGGGTTGAACACTGAAGCTTTCTTT.

The rearrangement uses TRBV7-2 and TRBJ2-3; TRBD2 is a possible D gene (6 bases). V was shortened by 2 bases and J by 2 bases, with 11 bases between the two germline ends. CDR3 length: 15 residues. Germline V gene lookup returns CDR1 SGHTA and CDR2 FQGNSA. The DNA of the CDR3 is TGTGCCAGCAGCTTACAGACTAGAAACACAGATACGCAGTATTTT. It codes for CASSLQTRNTDTQYF.

The chain uses TRBV7-2 and TRBJ2-2; D not certain. V lost 3 bases, J lost 0 bases, and 8 bases lay in between. The CDR3 spans 15 residues. The V gene's germline CDR1 is SGHTA and CDR2 FQGNSA. CDR3 sequence reads: CASSFTRTNTGELFF. The CDR3 DNA is TGTGCCAGCAGCTTCACTCGAACGAACACCGGGGAGCTGTTTTTT.

V usage is TRBV6-2 or TRBV6-3 and J usage is TRBJ2-2; 10 nucleotides line up with TRBD1. Germline V gives CDR1 MNHEY, CDR2 SVGEGT. V shed 5 bases, J shed 5 bases, and the junction held 5 bases outside the gene matches. This CDR3 is built from 15 residues. This CDR3 is CASSADRGQTGELFF. The CDR3 DNA reads as TGTGCCAGCAGTGCAGACAGGGGGCAAACCGGGGAGCTGTTTTTT.

CDR3 sequence (DNA): TGTGCCAGCTCACCACCGGGGGGGACCTACGAGCAGTACTTC. It specifies CASSPPGGTYEQYF. The chain employs TRBV18 and TRBJ2-7; TRBD2 agrees at 7 bases. The trim removed 0 bases at V and 2 bases at J, leaving 1 base unmatched. CDR3 length: 14 residues. Germline values: CDR1 KGHSH, CDR2 LQKENI.

The chain joins TRBV7-9 to TRBJ2-7, with 9 bases aligning to TRBD1. The CDR3 covers 14 residues. The V and J ends lost 5 bases and 0 bases, in that order; junction bases with no gene match: 2. Germline V gives CDR1 SEHNR, CDR2 FQNEAQ (reference sequence). The CDR3 loop is CASSQGQGSYEQYF. The CDR3 DNA is TGTGCCAGCAGCCAGGGACAGGGCTCCTACGAGCAGTACTTC.

This chain joins TRBV10-3 and TRBJ2-6; 10 bases are a match to TRBD1. The CDR3 consists of 18 residues. Per germline, CDR1 ENHRY and CDR2 SYGVKD. J lost 4 bases, V lost 3 bases, and 9 bases had no gene match. In nucleotides, the CDR3 is TGTGCCATCAGTGATCCTGACAGGGGGCCGGCAGGGGCCAACGTCCTGACTTTC. Encoded protein: CAISDPDRGPAGANVLTF.

The gene calls are TRBV30 and TRBJ2-2; 9 bases fit TRBD1. Germline CDR1 and CDR2: GTSNPN and SVGIG (reference sequence). CDR3 length: 15 amino acids. Unmatched junction bases numbered 7, after V lost 5 bases and J lost 3 bases. The CDR3 coding sequence is TGTGCCTGGGTACAGGGGGCGCGTGACACCGGGGAGCTGTTTTTT. It codes for CAWVQGARDTGELFF.

In this sample, this clone turned up once. The chain joins TRBV25-1 to TRBJ1-6, with unresolved D. The CDR3 is 14 amino acids. V was clipped by 4 bases and J by 4 bases, with 8 bases between them. Per germline, CDR1 MGHDK and CDR2 SYGVNS. The CDR3 DNA reads as TGTGCCAGCAGTGGCCTAATGTATAATTCACCCCTCCACTTT. Translating it yields CASSGLMYNSPLHF.

The chain is built from TRBV27 and TRBJ2-7, with 9 positions matching TRBD1. Germline V CDR1 and CDR2: MNHEY, SMNVEV (reference sequence). Trimming at V came to 5 bases and at J to 3 bases, leaving 5 bases not matched to a gene. The CDR3 extends over 14 amino acids. CDR3 nucleotides: TGTGCCAGCAGTCTTCTGGGACAGGGCTACGAGCAGTACTTC. This encodes CASSLLGQGYEQYF.

The chain carries TRBV28 and TRBJ2-7, with D maybe TRBD1 (5 bases). The CDR3 consists of 18 residues. Germline V gives CDR1 MDHEN, CDR2 SYDVKM. V was trimmed by 3 bases and J by 2 bases, leaving 23 bases between them. CDR3 loop: CASSFLAFQGPAPYEQYF. CDR3 bases: TGTGCCAGCAGTTTCTTAGCCTTCCAGGGTCCAGCGCCCTACGAGCAGTACTTC.

The CDR3 loop reads CASSLGGQGGDTQYF. In DNA, the CDR3 is TGTGCCAGCAGCTTGGGGGGACAGGGCGGAGATACGCAGTATTTT. This chain links TRBV5-8 with TRBJ2-3; 9 nucleotides agree with TRBD1. Losses at the gene ends were 0 bases for V and 5 bases for J; bases not matched to a gene: 4. The CDR3 is made up of 15 amino acids. Germline V gene data show CDR1 as SGHTS and CDR2 as YDEGEE.

This clone was observed once. The rearrangement links TRBV7-2 to TRBJ2-1; D might be TRBD2 (6 bases). The CDR3 is 16 residues long. V was trimmed by 1 base and J by 4 bases, leaving 14 bases between them. From germline, CDR1 is SGHTA and CDR2 FQGNSA. This CDR3 is CASSLDPAGLYNEQFF. The CDR3 DNA reads as TGTGCCAGCAGCTTAGATCCAGCGGGCCTTTACAATGAGCAGTTCTTC.

This chain connects TRBV29-1 to TRBJ1-2; 7 nucleotides align to TRBD1. The ends lost 6 bases at V and 3 bases at J; junction bases unmatched: 7. Per germline, CDR1 SQVTM and CDR2 ANQGSEA. The CDR3 extends over 13 amino acids. The CDR3 is CSVDDRVDYGYTF. The CDR3 DNA reads TGCAGCGTCGACGACAGGGTCGACTATGGCTACACCTTC.

The chain combines TRBV2 with TRBJ2-7; 9 nucleotides agree with TRBD2. The junction had 14 bases not matched to a gene; V was cut back by 7 bases and J by 4 bases. Germline V CDR1 and CDR2: SNHLY, FYNNEI. The CDR3 is 16 residues long. The CDR3 DNA reads TGTGCCAGCACCTCTAGCGGGACACCCCTCGGGTACGAGCAGTACTTC. Translation: CASTSSGTPLGYEQYF.

J is TRBJ1-1 and V is TRBV7-6, with TRBD1 as a possible D gene (5 bases). This CDR3 is built from 15 residues. Looked up from germline, CDR1 is SGHVS and CDR2 is FNYEAQ. V lost 5 bases to trimming and J lost 1 base, with 14 bases between them. The CDR3 sequence is CASSPSSTANTEAFF. For the CDR3, the DNA is TGTGCCAGCAGCCCCTCTTCGACAGCGAACACTGAAGCTTTCTTT.

J is TRBJ1-1 and V is TRBV27, with D unclear. The CDR3 spans 17 residues. CDR1 and CDR2 from the germline V gene are MNHEY and SMNVEV (reference sequence). V was clipped by 5 bases and J by 0 bases, with 19 bases between them. The CDR3, as DNA: TGTGCCAGCAGTCCCTCACCCACCCAGTTCATGAACACTGAAGCTTTCTTT. Its translation: CASSPSPTQFMNTEAFF.

This clone was found a few times. This rearrangement joins TRBV27 to TRBJ2-6; no clear D. CDR1 is MNHEY and CDR2 is SMNVEV in the germline V gene (reference sequence). The CDR3 is made up of 15 amino acids. Trimming left V 6 bases short and J 0 bases short, with 9 bases between. The CDR3 reads CASSQTISGANVLTF. CDR3 in DNA: TGTGCCAGCAGCCAAACAATCTCTGGGGCCAACGTCCTGACTTTC. Drawing the rest from reference TRBV27 and TRBJ2-6, the complete variable domain is EAQVTQNPRYLITVTGKKLTVTCSQNMNHEYMSWYRQDPGLGLRQIYYSMNVEVTDKGDVPEGYKVSRKEKRNFPLILESPSPNQTSLYFCASSQTISGANVLTFGAGSRLTVL.

V gene TRBV6-2 or TRBV6-3 combines with J gene TRBJ2-7; 10 positions agree with TRBD1. V trimming: 5 bases; J trimming: 13 bases; junction bases outside the gene matches: 14. There are 14 residues in the CDR3. CDR1 and CDR2 from the germline V gene are MNHEY and SVGEGT. The CDR3 sequence is CASSPPGQGNALYF. CDR3 in DNA: TGTGCCAGCAGTCCCCCGGGACAGGGGAACGCTCTCTACTTC.

This clone showed up just a few times. This chain joins TRBV29-1 and TRBJ1-2, with TRBD1 identical over 10 bases. V trimming: 7 bases; J trimming: 5 bases; junction bases outside the gene matches: 7. Per the germline V gene, CDR1 is SQVTM and CDR2 is ANQGSEA. The CDR3 is 13 amino acids. The CDR3 DNA sequence: TGCAGCGCCATCCGGGACAGGGGTTATGGCTACACCTTC. Its protein is CSAIRDRGYGYTF.

The chain recombines TRBV5-4 with TRBJ1-1; 12 bases line up with TRBD1. This CDR3 region has 14 residues. The V gene end was trimmed by 0 bases and the J gene end by 10 bases; junction bases not matched to a gene: 4. Germline V lookup: CDR1 SGHNT, CDR2 YYREEE (reference sequence). The CDR3 region is CASSLEGDRGRAFF. The DNA of the CDR3 is TGTGCCAGCAGCTTGGAGGGGGACAGGGGGCGAGCTTTCTTT.

The rearrangement links TRBV6-1 to TRBJ1-1, with 11 bases lining up with TRBD1. Germline CDR1 is MNHNS and CDR2 is SASEGT. The CDR3 loop spans 16 amino acids. The trim removed 3 bases at V and 1 base at J, leaving 4 bases unmatched. In nucleotides, the CDR3 is TGTGCCAGCAGTGACAGGGACAGGGGGTGGAACACTGAAGCTTTCTTT. Amino acid sequence: CASSDRDRGWNTEAFF.

J is TRBJ2-2 and V is TRBV6-2 or TRBV6-3; D possibly corresponds to TRBD2 (6 bases). Trimming pared 2 bases from V and 4 bases from J, leaving 14 bases between. The germline CDR1 and CDR2 sequences are MNHEY and SVGEGT. CDR3 length equals 16 residues. The CDR3 sequence: CASSYAVAVGTGELFF. The CDR3 DNA is TGTGCCAGCAGTTACGCGGTAGCGGTAGGCACCGGGGAGCTGTTTTTT.